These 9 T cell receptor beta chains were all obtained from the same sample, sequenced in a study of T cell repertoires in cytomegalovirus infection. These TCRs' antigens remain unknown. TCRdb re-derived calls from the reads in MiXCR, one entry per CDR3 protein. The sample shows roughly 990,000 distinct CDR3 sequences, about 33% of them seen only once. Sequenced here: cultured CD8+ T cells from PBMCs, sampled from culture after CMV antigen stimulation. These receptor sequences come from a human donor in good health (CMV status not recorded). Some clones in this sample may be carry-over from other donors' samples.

CDR3 bases: TGCAGCGTTTCTACCCCGGGACAGCTTGCAACTAATGAAAAACTGTTTTTT. Encoded protein: CSVSTPGQLATNEKLFF. This chain uses TRBV29-1 with TRBJ1-4, with 7 positions matching TRBD1. There are 17 residues in the CDR3. CDR1 SQVTM and CDR2 ANQGSEA come from the germline V gene. The V gene end was trimmed by 5 bases and the J gene end by 0 bases; junction bases not matched to a gene: 12.

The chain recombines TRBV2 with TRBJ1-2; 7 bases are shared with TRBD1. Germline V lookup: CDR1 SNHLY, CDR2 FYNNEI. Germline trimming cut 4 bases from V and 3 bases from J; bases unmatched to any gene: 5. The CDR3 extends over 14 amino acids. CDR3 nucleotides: TGTGCCAGCAGTGTCCGCGACAGGGACTATGGCTACACCTTC. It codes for CASSVRDRDYGYTF.

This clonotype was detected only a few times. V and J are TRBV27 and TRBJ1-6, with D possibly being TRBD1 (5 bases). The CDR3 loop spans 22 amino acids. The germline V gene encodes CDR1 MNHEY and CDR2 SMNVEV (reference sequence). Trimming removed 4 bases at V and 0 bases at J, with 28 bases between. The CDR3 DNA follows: TGTGCCAGCAGTTCCGGCTACCGAGGGGCACCGGCGGCTCTCTCCTATAATTCACCCCTCCACTTT. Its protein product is CASSSGYRGAPAALSYNSPLHF.

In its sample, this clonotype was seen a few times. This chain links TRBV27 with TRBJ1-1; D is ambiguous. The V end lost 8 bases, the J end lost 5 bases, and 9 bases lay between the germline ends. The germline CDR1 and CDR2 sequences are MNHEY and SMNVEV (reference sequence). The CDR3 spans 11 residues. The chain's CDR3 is CASWGRTEAFF. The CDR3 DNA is TGTGCCAGCTGGGGAAGGACTGAAGCTTTCTTT.

CDR3 sequence reads: CSVDRLAGVHGDTQYF. The CDR3, as DNA: TGCAGCGTTGACCGACTAGCGGGGGTACACGGGGATACGCAGTATTTT. This chain uses TRBV29-1 with TRBJ2-3; 12 nucleotides match TRBD2. The V gene's germline CDR1 is SQVTM and CDR2 ANQGSEA. The CDR3 runs 16 residues. With 3 bases clipped from V and 6 bases from J, the junction kept 10 bases outside the gene matches.

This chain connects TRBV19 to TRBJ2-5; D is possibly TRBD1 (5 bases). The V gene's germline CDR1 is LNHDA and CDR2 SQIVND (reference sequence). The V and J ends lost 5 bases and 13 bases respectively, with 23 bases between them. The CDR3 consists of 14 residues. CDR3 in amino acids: CASSVGRGPLKRYF. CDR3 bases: TGTGCCAGTAGTGTAGGAAGGGGTCCTCTTAAACGGTACTTC.

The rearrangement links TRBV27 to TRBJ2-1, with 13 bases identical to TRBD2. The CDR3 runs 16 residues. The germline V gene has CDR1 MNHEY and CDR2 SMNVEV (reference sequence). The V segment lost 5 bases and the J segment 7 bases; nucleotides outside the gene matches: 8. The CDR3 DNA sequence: TGTGCCAGCAGTCCCACTAGCGGGGGGGCAGAGAATGAGCAGTTCTTC. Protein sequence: CASSPTSGGAENEQFF.

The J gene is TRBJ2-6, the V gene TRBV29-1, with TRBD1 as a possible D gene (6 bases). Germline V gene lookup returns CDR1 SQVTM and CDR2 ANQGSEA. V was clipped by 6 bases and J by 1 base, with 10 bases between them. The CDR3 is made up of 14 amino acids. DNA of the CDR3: TGCAGCGTCCCAGACAGGTCTGGGGCCAACGTCCTGACTTTC. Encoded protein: CSVPDRSGANVLTF.

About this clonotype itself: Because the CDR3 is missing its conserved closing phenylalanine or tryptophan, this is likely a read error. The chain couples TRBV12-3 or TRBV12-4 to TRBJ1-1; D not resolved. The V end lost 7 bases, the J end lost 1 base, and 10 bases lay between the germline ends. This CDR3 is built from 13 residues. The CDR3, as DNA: TGTGCCAGCATCCACGGCGCGAACACTGAAGCTTTCTCT. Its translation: CASIHGANTEAFS.